The T cell receptor (beta chain) under discussion was sequenced for a study of identical twins (dated by TCRdb to 2015 to 2016). Regarding the research as a whole: To test whether fetal clonotypes persist, the study used deep sequencing on TCR alpha and beta repertoires from monozygotic twins, unrelated adults of various ages, and cord blood. Replicate twin experiments were performed at different times using different library preparation protocols to rule out contamination.

Here V drops 2 bases and J drops 5 bases, and the junction holds 4 bases not matched to any gene. Including cysteine and phenylalanine, the CDR3 has 15 amino acids. The DNA shown is the 45-base CDR3, in frame from base 1. CDR1 and CDR2 were assigned from the germline V gene as SGHRS and YFSETQ. Libraries were built with 5' RACE. The run used an Illumina HiSeq 2000. A universal primer binding site was added through template switching, and the final cDNA carried a unique molecular identifier so that TCR cDNA molecules could be counted accurately. First-strand cDNA for TCR alpha and beta chains was synthesized from specific primers in the conserved constant-segment region. To control for contamination, every cDNA library carried two barcodes: a SMART-Mk sample barcode plus Illumina barcodes. TruSeq adapter sequences and Illumina sample barcodes were added in two successive PCR steps. TCR alpha and beta cDNA libraries were sequenced on the Illumina HiSeq platform with custom primers. The authors processed their data as follows. Unique molecular identifiers were extracted from raw reads with MiGEC, and CDR3 positions were determined with MiXCR. For each individual, recombination models were inferred using an EM algorithm with the repgenHMM and IGoR tools. The analysis of shared clonotypes was done with the tcR package in R, with sharing normalized by the product of cloneset sizes. To study raw recombination free of thymic and clonal selection effects, out-of-frame nonproductive sequences were analyzed. The public sequencing data were trimmed at Q25 with fastp and processed into clonotypes with MiXCR by TCRdb, which kept only in-frame beta chains. Entries are consolidated by CDR3 protein sequence, retaining the most common genes and DNA. These V and J calls rely on TCRdb rather than the paper's analysis. The sample data list about 200,000 distinct CDR3 sequences, and around 8.1% of these were observed just once. About 1.8% of the sample is held by the ten biggest clonotypes.

This clonotype was detected a few times. The target of this receptor is not known. Within one base of it there is no much larger clone, and no base qualities were kept. Study-level results and caveats: In monozygotic twins, out-of-frame TCR alpha sharing was systematically underestimated by recombination models, although the models agreed with sharing between unrelated individuals. Conclusions relied on cross-sectional statistical analysis, since the same donors could not be followed over many years. Out-of-frame TCR alpha sequences shared between twins showed an excess of low generation-probability sequences compared with coincidental sharing between unrelated individuals. Fewer insertions were carried by abundant cord blood beta clonotypes; a weaker similar trend was observed in young adult naive repertoires, while no such trend was observed in memory repertoires. Invariant T cells such as MAIT and iNKT could partly confound zero-insertion analyses, though diverse VJ usage argued against this for most clonotypes. In beta out-of-frame sequences, excess twin sharing was weaker, because having fewer shared sequences lowered the signal-to-noise ratio.

Only healthy Caucasian donors were included. Three pairs of female monozygotic twins, all aged roughly 18 to 29 years, made up the twin cohort. Miltenyi CD45RO+ enrichment and human naive T-cell isolation kits were used to isolate memory (CD45RO+) and naive T cells from PBMC. This sample was shared with a second study, whose subject was yellow fever vaccine responses in identical twins. As noted in the second study: According to the authors, in identical twins the way T cells responded to vaccination appeared partly convergent and partly personalized. The study precisely tracked vaccine-responding T cell clones in identical twins.

Sequencing input: memory (CD45RO+) T cells sorted from blood. The cell subset or site label corresponds to: CD45RO+ enriched T cells. This TCR came from a woman under 30 in good health. Recombination linked TRBV5-1 to TRBJ2-5, with 12 junctional bases fitting TRBD2. The DNA is TGCGCCAGCAGCTTTGGACTAGCGGGAACGGAGACCCAGTACTTC. Translation gives CASSFGLAGTETQYF.